Described below is a single T cell receptor (beta chain) sequence and its context. The entry originates in a study of blood T cell repertoires in COVID-19. For the study at large: Both acute and convalescent COVID-19 samples were obtained from the United States, Italy and Spain. T cells, B-cell-depleted T cells, or PBMCs supplied cDNA or gDNA.

Original processing notes: Reference gene primer amplification in the assay estimated nucleated cell counts. Only in-frame clones appear in the TCRdb table, and some are missing; sequencing was by immunoSEQ multiplex PCR. Clone size and V and J calls were adopted from that table, with D and trimming inferred from the DNA. Of about 210,000 clones listed, about 80% were seen once; the top ten hold under 10%. While infection was still active, Seattle patients were enrolled and then followed longitudinally. CDR3 length equals 14 residues. V lost 3 bases to trimming and J lost 6 bases, with 14 bases between them. Per germline, CDR1 SEHNR and CDR2 FQNEAQ (reference sequence).

This rearrangement joins TRBV7-9 to TRBJ1-1; D possibly corresponds to TRBD1 (5 bases). Sequencing was done on a sample of peripheral blood. The sequence was collected from a woman of 80 years or more with COVID-19, enrolled during active disease. The DNA for the CDR3 is TGTGCCAGCAGCTTTAGGGGTTTTGGGGCTGAAGCTTTCTTT. It encodes CASSFRGFGAEAFF.